These T cell receptor beta chains were read from a single sample in a study of T-cell memory formation after mild COVID-19. A single record per CDR3 protein comes from TCRdb applying MiXCR to the 5' RACE reads. The sample holds approximately 410,000 distinct CDR3 sequences, about a quarter seen once. The sequencing sample was made of PBMCs or a T cell subset sorted from them (not recorded which). The source of these receptors is an adult woman who had mild COVID-19 (a few samples of this study predate the infection). Cell type and time point are not known. Each CDR3 is given with its conserved first and last residue. Each record gives: V gene, clone size, J gene, D gene, CDR3 protein, CDR3 DNA. A D gene is named only where the DNA matches it firmly. Clone sizes are given selectively: once, few, many, or a class where the clone is expanded.

TRBV9	.	TRBJ1-1	TRBD1	CASSGNQGANTEAFF	TGTGCCAGCAGCGGAAATCAGGGGGCGAACACTGAAGCTTTCTTT
TRBV7-3	few	TRBJ2-2	.	CASSFRSGELFF	TGTGCCAGCAGCTTTCGTTCCGGGGAGCTGTTTTTT
TRBV6-5	.	TRBJ2-7	.	CASSYAGHGEQYF	TGTGCCAGCAGTTACGCAGGACACGGAGAGCAGTACTTC
TRBV5-1	few	TRBJ2-7	TRBD1	CASSSPGTDEQYF	TGCGCCAGCAGCTCCCCCGGGACAGACGAGCAGTACTTC
TRBV4-1	few	TRBJ2-5	.	CASSPAPTTYQETQYF	TGCGCCAGCAGCCCTGCCCCGACTACTTACCAAGAGACCCAGTACTTC
TRBV20-1	few	TRBJ1-4	.	CSARLLPREKLFF	TGCAGTGCTAGACTCTTACCACGTGAAAAACTGTTTTTT
TRBV13	.	TRBJ1-2	.	CASSTRGYGYTF	TGTGCCAGCAGCACCCGGGGCTATGGCTACACCTTC
TRBV25-1	many	TRBJ2-3	.	CASSERRGKVPDTQYF	TGTGCCAGCAGTGAACGACGGGGTAAGGTGCCAGATACGCAGTATTTT
TRBV9	.	TRBJ2-7	.	CASSMTRLPYEQYF	TGTGCCAGCAGCATGACTAGGCTCCCCTACGAGCAGTACTTC
TRBV12-3/TRBV12-4	.	TRBJ2-7	TRBD1	CASSVGTAKQYF	TGTGCCAGCAGCGTCGGGACAGCAAAGCAGTACTTC
TRBV18	.	TRBJ2-1	TRBD1	CASLFSGTVGYNEQFF	TGTGCCAGCCTCTTTTCCGGGACAGTTGGCTACAATGAGCAGTTCTTC
TRBV5-4	.	TRBJ2-3	.	CASSLGQVDTQYF	TGTGCCAGCAGCTTGGGACAGGTTGATACGCAGTATTTT
TRBV5-4	.	TRBJ2-1	.	CASSLDLGEAGEQFF	TGTGCCAGCAGCTTGGACCTTGGTGAGGCCGGGGAGCAGTTCTTC
TRBV4-2	few	TRBJ2-5	TRBD1	CASSPGQGPAGETQYF	TGTGCCAGCAGCCCGGGACAGGGCCCCGCGGGAGAGACCCAGTACTTC
TRBV25-1	.	TRBJ1-2	.	CASSAGYYGYTF	TGTGCCAGCAGTGCGGGGTACTATGGCTACACCTTC
TRBV6-2/TRBV6-3	.	TRBJ2-7	.	CASSQSHSGSYEQYF	TGTGCCAGCAGTCAGTCACACAGCGGCTCCTACGAGCAGTACTTC
TRBV7-8	few	TRBJ2-2	TRBD2	CASSRAGGVTGELFF	TGTGCCAGCAGTCGGGCGGGAGGGGTAACCGGGGAGCTGTTTTTT
TRBV12-3/TRBV12-4	.	TRBJ2-7	TRBD2	CASSFPPSGGGYEQYF	TGTGCCAGCAGTTTTCCTCCTAGCGGGGGGGGCTACGAGCAGTACTTC
TRBV6-5	.	TRBJ2-5	.	CASSNPPETQYF	TGTGCCAGCAGTAACCCGCCAGAGACCCAGTACTTC
TRBV12-3/TRBV12-4	.	TRBJ2-1	.	CASSLPSHVQGSYNEQFF	TGTGCCAGCAGTTTACCCAGCCACGTGCAGGGCTCCTACAATGAGCAGTTCTTC
TRBV7-6	.	TRBJ2-7	.	CASSPTGWGDEQYF	TGTGCCAGCAGCCCGACAGGGTGGGGGGACGAGCAGTACTTC
TRBV11-1	few	TRBJ2-7	.	CASSFSFYEQYF	TGTGCCAGCAGCTTCTCTTTCTACGAGCAGTACTTC
TRBV7-8	.	TRBJ2-7	TRBD1	CAGRPGTGPYEQYF	TGTGCCGGCAGACCCGGGACAGGGCCCTACGAGCAGTACTTC
TRBV19	few	TRBJ2-3	.	CASNGNRASTDTQYF	TGTGCCAGTAATGGGAACAGGGCTAGCACAGATACGCAGTATTTT
TRBV5-5	.	TRBJ1-1	.	CASSLSTVNTEAFF	TGTGCCAGCAGCTTATCGACAGTGAACACTGAAGCTTTCTTT
TRBV7-9	many	TRBJ2-7	.	CASSLEIAAYEQYF	TGTGCCAGCAGCTTAGAAATCGCTGCCTACGAGCAGTACTTC
TRBV18	.	TRBJ2-3	.	CASSPPVGTDTQYF	TGTGCCAGCTCACCACCGGTAGGCACAGATACGCAGTATTTT
TRBV7-9	.	TRBJ1-1	.	CASSFPPEAFF	TGTGCCAGCAGCTTCCCACCTGAAGCTTTCTTT
TRBV24-1	.	TRBJ1-5	.	CATSEEGSNQPQHF	TGTGCCACCAGTGAAGAAGGGAGCAATCAGCCCCAGCATTTT
TRBV9	.	TRBJ1-1	TRBD1	CASSVGAGDRRNTEAFF	TGTGCCAGCAGCGTAGGAGCCGGGGACAGGCGGAACACTGAAGCTTTCTTT
TRBV7-3	.	TRBJ2-1	TRBD2	CASSFRGTSGPIGNEQFF	TGTGCCAGCAGCTTTAGGGGGACTAGCGGCCCTATAGGAAATGAGCAGTTCTTC
TRBV24-1	.	TRBJ2-1	TRBD1	CATSDSGQGTYNEQFF	TGTGCCACCAGTGACTCTGGACAGGGGACCTACAATGAGCAGTTCTTC
TRBV6-6	.	TRBJ2-7	.	CASSYHRLSLQGLYEQYF	TGTGCCAGCAGTTACCACCGTCTCTCGTTACAGGGCCTCTACGAGCAGTACTTC
TRBV7-9	few	TRBJ2-5	.	CASTPSGAYGETQYF	TGTGCCAGCACCCCCTCAGGGGCATATGGGGAGACCCAGTACTTC
TRBV4-1	.	TRBJ2-2	.	CASSLPPQNTGELFF	TGCGCCAGCAGCCTCCCACCACAGAACACCGGGGAGCTGTTTTTT
TRBV7-8	.	TRBJ1-4	.	CASSVHRAANEKLFF	TGTGCCAGCAGCGTCCACAGGGCAGCTAATGAAAAACTGTTTTTT
TRBV12-3/TRBV12-4	.	TRBJ1-2	.	CASSQHSTGKAGGYTF	TGTGCCAGCAGTCAACACTCGACAGGCAAGGCGGGAGGCTACACCTTC
TRBV24-1	.	TRBJ2-1	TRBD2	CATRAGGSYNEQFF	TGTGCCACCAGGGCGGGAGGGTCCTACAATGAGCAGTTCTTC
TRBV29-1	.	TRBJ1-3	.	CSVGGLGASSGNTIYF	TGCAGCGTTGGGGGTTTGGGGGCCTCCTCTGGAAACACCATATATTTT
TRBV2	many	TRBJ2-2	.	CASSVGVNTGELFF	TGTGCCAGCAGTGTGGGTGTGAACACCGGGGAGCTGTTTTTT
TRBV18	.	TRBJ2-7	.	CASSPSPGSYEQYF	TGTGCCAGCTCACCTAGTCCGGGCTCCTACGAGCAGTACTTC
TRBV7-2	.	TRBJ2-7	TRBD2	CASSFMLAGGGNEQYF	TGTGCCAGCAGCTTCATGCTAGCGGGAGGAGGAAACGAGCAGTACTTC
TRBV6-1	.	TRBJ2-2	.	CASTPGGAGELFF	TGTGCCAGCACCCCGGGTGGGGCCGGGGAGCTGTTTTTT
TRBV24-1	.	TRBJ2-2	.	CATSDSNVLIGELFF	TGTGCCACCAGTGATTCAAACGTCCTGATCGGGGAGCTGTTTTTT
TRBV29-1	.	TRBJ2-3	.	CSVGDTQYF	TGCAGCGTTGGAGATACGCAGTATTTT
TRBV20-1	few	TRBJ2-5	.	CSARSYRSPLAQYF	TGCAGTGCTAGGTCCTACAGGTCCCCTTTGGCCCAGTACTTC
TRBV12-3/TRBV12-4	many	TRBJ2-3	.	CASSSGTSSTDTQYF	TGTGCCAGCAGTTCCGGGACTTCTAGCACAGATACGCAGTATTTT
TRBV11-1	.	TRBJ2-1	TRBD2	CASSSLTSGRAAYYNEQFF	TGTGCCAGCAGCTCTCTGACTAGCGGGAGGGCCGCGTACTACAATGAGCAGTTCTTC